These 27 T cell receptor beta chains came from one sample sequenced in a study of identical twins. MiXCR, run by TCRdb on the 5' RACE reads, gives a single entry per CDR3 protein. The sample has 300,000 to 400,000 distinct CDR3 sequences; about 12% are singletons. These data are also associated with another study on yellow fever vaccine responses in identical twins.

The sample was CD8+ T cells sorted from blood. The receptor set was obtained from a woman under 30 in good health.

This clonotype was observed a handful of times. The chain recombines TRBV12-3 or TRBV12-4 with TRBJ2-2, with TRBD2 matching 8 bases. With V trimmed by 11 bases and J by 7 bases, 6 bases remained unmatched. The length of the CDR3 is 12 residues. As DNA, the CDR3 is TGTGCCTCCTCCGCGGGGGGCGGGGAGCTGTTTTTT. It specifies CASSAGGGELFF.

This clonotype was found a few times. This chain uses TRBV5-1 with TRBJ2-1, with 10 bases that match TRBD1. The CDR3 sequence is 16 residues long. Losses at the gene ends were 0 bases for V and 5 bases for J; bases not matched to a gene: 5. CDR1 and CDR2 (germline): SGHRS, YFSETQ. In DNA, the CDR3 is TGCGCCAGCAGCTTGGAGGGACAGGGGTACAACAATGAGCAGTTCTTC. It specifies CASSLEGQGYNNEQFF. Drawing the rest from reference TRBV5-1 and TRBJ2-1, the complete variable domain is KAGVTQTPRYLIKTRGQQVTLSCSPISGHRSVSWYQQTPGQGLQFLFEYFSETQRNKGNFPGRFSGRQFSNSRSEMNVSTLELGDSALYLCASSLEGQGYNNEQFFGPGTRLTVL.

This chain connects TRBV13 to TRBJ1-2; D perhaps matches TRBD1 (6 bases). Germline V gene lookup returns CDR1 PRHDT and CDR2 FYEKMQ (reference sequence). The CDR3 consists of 15 residues. V lost 1 base, J lost 8 bases, and 17 bases lay in between. The CDR3 loop is CASSLEGGDSFGYTF. In nucleotides, the CDR3 is TGTGCCAGCAGCTTAGAGGGGGGAGACAGTTTCGGCTACACCTTC.

This chain links TRBV10-1 with TRBJ2-2, with a weak D call TRBD1 (5 bases). Trimming stripped 3 bases from V and 7 bases from J, with 15 bases between. Germline CDR1 reads WNHNN; CDR2 reads SYGVQD (reference sequence). The CDR3 has 15 residues. The CDR3 nucleotides read TGCGCCAGCAGTGATGAAAGGGGCTGGGACGGGGAGCTGTTTTTT. This codes for CASSDERGWDGELFF.

There are a few counts of this clonotype. The V gene is TRBV29-1, the J gene TRBJ2-7; TRBD1 matches 8 bases. J lost 2 bases, V lost 4 bases, and 10 bases had no gene match. Germline CDR1 SQVTM, CDR2 ANQGSEA. CDR3 size: 15 residues. The CDR3 DNA reads as TGCAGCGTTGTTGGAGGACAGGGAGTTCCCTACGAGCAGTACTTC. Translated, it gives CSVVGGQGVPYEQYF.

This clonotype has at least ten counts. Sequence at one end of the junction differs from germline and may be a read error. The rearrangement uses TRBV12-3 or TRBV12-4 and TRBJ1-2, with 10 bases matching TRBD1. This CDR3 comprises 14 residues. The DNA for the CDR3 is TGTGCCAGCACTTTAGGGACAGGGGTCTATGGCTACACCTTC. The encoded protein is CASTLGTGVYGYTF.

This clonotype has a handful of counts. V gene TRBV5-6 combines with J gene TRBJ2-7; D is unresolved. Looked up from germline, CDR1 is SGHDT and CDR2 is YYEEEE. V lost 1 base and J lost 0, with 8 bases in between. CDR3 length equals 14 residues. CDR3 bases: TGTGCCAGCAGCTTGTTTGGCAGCTCCTACGAGCAGTACTTC. Its protein is CASSLFGSSYEQYF.

The rearrangement uses TRBV15 and TRBJ2-2; D is perhaps TRBD1 (6 bases). Germline lookup yields CDR1 LNHNV and CDR2 YYDKDF (reference sequence). This CDR3 spans 16 amino acids. Deletions cut 2 bases from V and 4 bases from J, with 14 bases between. CDR3: CATSRKGTLVTGELFF. The CDR3 region has the DNA TGTGCCACCAGCAGAAAGGGGACACTCGTCACCGGGGAGCTGTTTTTT.

The chain joins TRBV21-1 to TRBJ2-7; the D call of TRBD1 is as the table states it, not checked on the DNA. TRBV21-1 is labeled a pseudogene. CDR3 length: 14 residues. The CDR3 DNA follows: TGTGCCAGCAGCAAAGTGGGGGCCCCAGGCGAGCAGTACTTC. Translating gives CASSKVGAPGEQYF.

The J gene is TRBJ2-5, the V gene TRBV20-1, with 8 bases identical to TRBD2. The ends lost 7 bases at V and 2 bases at J; junction bases unmatched: 6. Germline values: CDR1 DFQATT, CDR2 SNEGSKA (reference sequence). This CDR3 contains 13 residues. This CDR3 is CSGGLDLQETQYF. CDR3 DNA: TGCAGTGGGGGACTAGACTTACAAGAGACCCAGTACTTC.

The V call is TRBV5-1, the J call TRBJ1-2; 9 bases map to TRBD1. Germline values: CDR1 SGHRS, CDR2 YFSETQ. The ends lost 0 bases at V and 7 bases at J; junction bases unmatched: 10. The CDR3 runs 16 residues. The CDR3 protein is CASSLAVSETGGGYTF. For the CDR3, the DNA is TGCGCCAGCAGCTTGGCCGTCTCCGAGACAGGGGGTGGCTACACCTTC.

J is TRBJ2-7 and V is TRBV11-2; no reliable D call. V lost 5 bases to trimming and J lost 13 bases, with 21 bases between them. Germline V gene data show CDR1 as SGHAT and CDR2 as FQNNGV. The CDR3 has 13 amino acids. CDR3 sequence (DNA): TGTGCCAGCAGCCCTCCTTGGGGAAAAGAGGCATACTTC. Translated, it gives CASSPPWGKEAYF. The full variable domain, its missing parts supplied by reference TRBV11-2 and TRBJ2-7, is EAGVAQSPRYKIIEKRQSVAFWCNPISGHATLYWYQQILGQGPKLLIQFQNNGVVDDSQLPKDRFSAERLKGVDSTLKIQPAKLEDSAVYLCASSPPWGKEAYFGPGTRLTVT.

This clonotype was detected a few times. This chain uses TRBV7-9 with TRBJ2-5, with D perhaps TRBD1 or TRBD2 (5 bases each). The ends were cut back, 5 bases at V and 5 bases at J, with 15 bases in the middle. Germline lookup yields CDR1 SEHNR and CDR2 FQNEAQ (reference sequence). This CDR3 region has 14 residues. CDR3: CASSARGAGETQYF. The CDR3 DNA reads TGTGCCAGCAGCGCGCGAGGGGCAGGGGAGACCCAGTACTTC.

V and J are TRBV12-5 and TRBJ1-3; maybe TRBD1 (5 bases). The CDR3 runs 14 residues. Germline V lookup: CDR1 LGHNT, CDR2 FRNRAP. V lost 3 bases to trimming and J lost 1 base, with 7 bases between them. The CDR3 DNA follows: TGTGCTAGTGGTTTTGGGGGGTCTGGAAACACCATATATTTT. It is translated as CASGFGGSGNTIYF.

V is TRBV2 and J is TRBJ2-7; 9 nucleotides line up with TRBD1. With V trimmed by 4 bases and J by 7 bases, 11 bases remained unmatched. This CDR3 region has 15 residues. Germline CDR1 is SNHLY and CDR2 is FYNNEI. The CDR3 sequence: CASSVRQGGLVEQYF. The CDR3 DNA follows: TGTGCCAGCAGTGTTCGACAGGGGGGCCTTGTAGAGCAGTACTTC.

The CDR3, as DNA: TGTGCCAGCAGCCAAGGAAAGAGTACTAATGAAAAACTGTTTTTT. This translates into CASSQGKSTNEKLFF. The gene calls are TRBV14 and TRBJ1-4; D not certain. CDR1 and CDR2 (germline): SGHDN, FVKESK. Trimming shortened V by 1 base and J by 2 bases, and 8 bases separated the two germline ends. This CDR3 spans 15 amino acids.

This clonotype was recorded only once. V and J are TRBV28 and TRBJ2-5; D unclear. V gave up 5 bases and J gave up 3 bases, with 16 bases separating them. Germline values: CDR1 MDHEN, CDR2 SYDVKM. This CDR3 has 15 amino acids. For the CDR3, the DNA is TGTGCCAGCAGTCTCCCCTCTGGGGAAGAAGAGACCCAGTACTTC. This translates into CASSLPSGEEETQYF.

The chain combines TRBV2 with TRBJ2-1; no definite D call. This CDR3 has 13 residues. The V gene's germline CDR1 is SNHLY and CDR2 FYNNEI. V was pared by 3 bases and J by 7 bases, with 10 bases between. CDR3 amino acids: CASSEEPWNEQFF. The CDR3 bases are TGTGCCAGCAGTGAGGAGCCTTGGAATGAGCAGTTCTTC.

This clonotype was counted ten times or more. The genes are TRBV5-5 and TRBJ2-3, with 7 nucleotides matching TRBD2. The CDR3 contains 15 residues. Germline V gene lookup returns CDR1 SGHKS and CDR2 YYEKEE (reference sequence). The trim removed 4 bases at V and 6 bases at J, leaving 11 bases unmatched. The CDR3 sequence is CASSTAGIGVDTQYF. The CDR3 DNA reads as TGTGCCAGCAGCACAGCGGGGATTGGCGTTGATACGCAGTATTTT.

Concerning this clonotype itself: An end of the junction does not agree with germline; a read error may underlie this. V gene TRBV10-3 combines with J gene TRBJ1-3; D is unresolved. The CDR3 consists of 11 residues. Germline-derived CDR1 and CDR2 are ENHRY and SYGVKD. CDR3 residues: CAISESWQQEF. As DNA, the CDR3 is TGTGCCATCAGTGAGTCGTGGCAGCAGGAATTT.

The gene calls are TRBV5-6 and TRBJ1-5; D is undetermined. The CDR3 covers 13 residues. V was trimmed by 3 bases and J by 9 bases, leaving 13 bases between them. Germline assignment: CDR1 SGHDT and CDR2 YYEEEE. CDR3 DNA sequence: TGTGCCAGCAGCTCGAACACCGACGGGCCCCAGCATTTT. Its translation: CASSSNTDGPQHF.

This clonotype was detected a few times. The chain joins TRBV7-9 to TRBJ1-1; TRBD1 matches at 9 bases. The CDR3 is 15 amino acids. Germline V CDR1 and CDR2: SEHNR, FQNEAQ (reference sequence). J gave up 4 bases and V 5 bases, and 8 bases lay outside the gene matches. CDR3 bases: TGTGCCAGCAGCCTACAGGGGGCCAGGGGCACTGAAGCTTTCTTT. Translated: CASSLQGARGTEAFF. Combining the CDR3 with reference TRBV7-9 and TRBJ1-1 gives the whole variable domain DTGVSQNPRHKITKRGQNVTFRCDPISEHNRLYWYRQTLGQGPEFLTYFQNEAQLEKSRLLSDRFSAERPKGSFSTLEIQRTEQGDSAMYLCASSLQGARGTEAFFGQGTRLTVV.

The chain links TRBV28 to TRBJ2-7, with a possible D match to TRBD1 (5 bases). This CDR3 region has 12 residues. Germline V CDR1 and CDR2: MDHEN, SYDVKM. V lost 3 bases and J 6 bases, leaving 9 bases between the germline ends. CDR3 DNA: TGTGCCAGCAGTTTGCTGGGGCGCGAGCAGTACGTC. Encoded protein: CASSLLGREQYV.

This sequence joins TRBV11-2 and TRBJ1-1; D remains ambiguous. Between the trimmed V and J ends, which lost 1 base and 8 bases, there was a span of 11 bases. CDR1 is SGHAT and CDR2 is FQNNGV in the germline V gene. This CDR3 spans 13 amino acids. The CDR3 bases are TGTGCCAGCAGCTTAGTAGGCCAGCCCGAAGCTTTCTTT. This codes for CASSLVGQPEAFF.

This clonotype was seen a few times. The chain is built from TRBV20-1 and TRBJ2-1; 11 bases are a match to TRBD2. The length of the CDR3 is 16 residues. V gave up 1 base and J gave up 6 bases; unmatched junction bases: 8. Looked up from germline, CDR1 is DFQATT and CDR2 is SNEGSKA (reference sequence). The chain's CDR3 is CSARVKLAGVSNEQFF. As DNA, the CDR3 is TGCAGTGCTAGAGTTAAACTAGCGGGAGTATCCAATGAGCAGTTCTTC.

At least ten counts were recorded for this clonotype. This CDR3 reads CASSDSESSSQFF. CDR3 sequence (DNA): TGTGCCAGCAGTGACTCGGAGAGTAGCTCACAGTTCTTC. The chain joins TRBV6-4 to TRBJ2-1; D uncertain. Germline V gene data show CDR1 as MRHNA and CDR2 as SNTAGT. V lost 0 bases and J 13 bases, leaving 13 bases between the germline ends. The CDR3 runs to 13 residues.

There are a few counts of this clonotype. The chain combines TRBV28 with TRBJ1-2; D is uncertain. The V end lost 2 bases, the J end lost 2 bases, and 9 bases lay between the germline ends. The CDR3 spans 14 residues. Per the germline V gene, CDR1 is MDHEN and CDR2 is SYDVKM. The CDR3 DNA reads TGTGCCAGCAGTTTACAGACTTTAAACTATGGCTACACCTTC. This codes for CASSLQTLNYGYTF.